This T cell receptor (beta chain) appears in the sequencing data of a study of blood T cell repertoires in COVID-19. At the level of the study: Italy, Spain and the United States were the sources of the convalescent and acute COVID-19 samples. Sources were T cells, B-cell-depleted T cells, or PBMCs; the material itself was cDNA or gDNA.

Under the authors' procedure: Using reference gene primer amplification, nucleated cell counts were estimated. Profiling relied on immunoSEQ multiplex PCR, and the TCRdb table lists in-frame clones only, not all of them. V and J calls and clone size are those listed in that table; D and trimming were worked out from the DNA. Among around 140,000 clones listed, around 84% were seen once. Trimming took 2 bases from V and 4 from J, leaving 8 bases between them. Germline CDR1 and CDR2: LGHNA and YNFKEQ. The CDR3 extends over 13 amino acids. The sequence derives from a woman between 55 and 75 years old with acute or convalescent COVID-19. The chain uses TRBV4-2 and TRBJ2-5, with a tentative D call TRBD1 (5 bases). Sequenced input: peripheral blood. The CDR3 DNA reads TGTGCCAGCAGCCAACAGGGCACAGAGACCCAGTACTTC. As protein: CASSQQGTETQYF.